One and the same sample provided the 30 T cell receptor beta chains below, sequenced in a study of shared clonotypes between healthy human individuals. TCRdb keeps only in-frame clones here, not all; method: immunoSEQ multiplex PCR. The sample has 700,000 or so clones, roughly 78% seen once. The sequenced sample consisted of memory CD4+ T cells sorted from blood. Subset described: CD45RA-negative fraction. These receptors originate from a woman in her twenties or thirties in good health.

V usage is TRBV11-3 and J usage is TRBJ2-1; D is unresolved. Germline V CDR1 and CDR2: SGHNT, YENEEA. Trimming removed 1 base at V and 4 bases at J, with 8 bases between. CDR3 length: 14 residues. CDR3 DNA sequence: TGTGCCAGCAGCTTAGGATCAGTATACAATGAGCAGTTCTTC. Amino acid sequence: CASSLGSVYNEQFF.

The chain recombines TRBV28 with TRBJ2-2; 8 bases agree with TRBD2. The V gene end was trimmed by 7 bases and the J gene end by 1 base; junction bases not matched to a gene: 5. CDR3 size: 15 residues. Germline V gives CDR1 MDHEN, CDR2 SYDVKM. For the CDR3, the DNA is TGTGCCAGCATTGGGGCGGGAGGGAACACCGGGGAGCTGTTTTTT. Residues: CASIGAGGNTGELFF.

The V gene is TRBV18, the J gene TRBJ1-5; possible D gene TRBD1, 5 bases. V lost 0 bases and J 4 bases, leaving 10 bases between the germline ends. The CDR3 consists of 15 residues. CDR1 is KGHSH and CDR2 is LQKENI in the germline V gene. The CDR3 loop is CASSPPGTSNQPQHF. The CDR3 DNA follows: TGTGCCAGCTCACCACCCGGGACTTCGAATCAGCCCCAGCATTTT.

The chain joins TRBV18 to TRBJ1-4, with 9 nucleotides matching TRBD1. The CDR3 is 14 amino acids. The junction had 1 base not matched to a gene; V was cut back by 2 bases and J by 6 bases. The V gene's germline CDR1 is KGHSH and CDR2 LQKENI. The CDR3 DNA is TGTGCCAGCTCACCAGGGACAGGGTATGAAAAACTGTTTTTT. Its protein product is CASSPGTGYEKLFF.

This chain connects TRBV6-1 to TRBJ2-1, with no clear D. The CDR3 spans 18 residues. CDR1 is MNHNS and CDR2 is SASEGT in the germline V gene. Trimming pared 4 bases from V and 4 bases from J, leaving 23 bases between. The CDR3 region is CASSVGSFDRDQYNEQFF. CDR3 nucleotides: TGTGCCAGCAGTGTAGGGTCCTTCGACCGAGACCAATACAATGAGCAGTTCTTC.

The chain couples TRBV14 to TRBJ2-5; 7 bases agree with TRBD2. The trim removed 5 bases at V and 5 bases at J, leaving 17 bases unmatched. The CDR3 consists of 17 residues. Germline CDR1 SGHDN, CDR2 FVKESK. The DNA of the CDR3 is TGTGCCAGCAGCGCCGGATGGCTAGCGGCTCCAGGGGAGACCCAGTACTTC. Translating gives CASSAGWLAAPGETQYF.

The chain couples TRBV7-2 to TRBJ2-2; D may be TRBD1 (6 bases). Trimming pared 6 bases from V and 0 bases from J, leaving 14 bases between. Germline values: CDR1 SGHTA, CDR2 FQGNSA. The CDR3 consists of 16 residues. Here the CDR3 DNA reads TGTGCCAGCAGTTCCGCCCGGACAGCGAACACCGGGGAGCTGTTTTTT. Its translation: CASSSARTANTGELFF.

With respect to this clone: This sample also contains other DNA sequences that code for the same CDR3. The chain joins TRBV5-1 to TRBJ1-6; no clear D. The V and J ends lost 0 bases and 7 bases respectively, with 8 bases between them. Germline V gives CDR1 SGHRS, CDR2 YFSETQ. The CDR3 is made up of 14 amino acids. CDR3 amino acids: CASSLGGENSPLHF. CDR3 nucleotides: TGCGCCAGCAGCTTGGGTGGGGAAAATTCACCCCTCCACTTT.

The rearrangement uses TRBV18 and TRBJ2-3; D is undetermined. CDR1 is KGHSH and CDR2 is LQKENI in the germline V gene. The V and J ends lost 5 bases and 6 bases respectively, with 6 bases between them. The CDR3 sequence is 11 residues long. The CDR3 nucleotides read TGTGCCAGCTCAGCCGGCGATACGCAGTATTTT. Translation gives CASSAGDTQYF.

This clone has a count of ten or more. Other nucleotide sequences in the sample specify the same CDR3. This chain connects TRBV13 to TRBJ1-1; maybe TRBD1 (5 bases). Germline loops: CDR1 PRHDT, CDR2 FYEKMQ (reference sequence). The CDR3 sequence is 13 residues long. Trimming took off 1 base at V and 5 bases at J, with 8 bases between the two ends. CDR3 sequence reads: CASSLVRGTEAFF. CDR3 coding DNA: TGTGCCAGCAGCTTAGTGCGGGGGACTGAAGCTTTCTTT.

The V and J genes are TRBV15 and TRBJ1-4; 7 bases fit TRBD1. The V gene end was trimmed by 3 bases and the J gene end by 3 bases; junction bases not matched to a gene: 4. Per germline, CDR1 LNHNV and CDR2 YYDKDF (reference sequence). The CDR3 runs to 15 residues. The CDR3 DNA reads as TGTGCCACCAGCAGGGTAGGGGGCGCTAATGAAAAACTGTTTTTT. It encodes CATSRVGGANEKLFF. Combining the CDR3 with reference TRBV15 and TRBJ1-4 gives the whole variable domain DAMVIQNPRYQVTQFGKPVTLSCSQTLNHNVMYWYQQKSSQAPKLLFHYYDKDFNNEADTPDNFQSRRPNTSFCFLDIRSPGLGDTAMYLCATSRVGGANEKLFFGSGTQLSVL.

The genes are TRBV27 and TRBJ2-7; D possibly corresponds to TRBD1 (6 bases). Per germline, CDR1 MNHEY and CDR2 SMNVEV (reference sequence). The CDR3 loop spans 12 amino acids. The V end was cut by 9 bases, the J end by 9 bases, with 18 bases between. This chain's CDR3 is CASWGRGSAQYF. The CDR3 region has the DNA TGTGCCAGTTGGGGCAGGGGTTCTGCGCAGTACTTC.

This clone has a single count. The J gene is TRBJ2-5, the V gene TRBV18; the D is unclear. Per the germline V gene, CDR1 is KGHSH and CDR2 is LQKENI. The CDR3 contains 15 residues. V gave up 0 bases and J gave up 7 bases, with 15 bases separating them. The CDR3 is CASSPPHPSPPTQYF. CDR3 nucleotides: TGTGCCAGCTCACCACCTCACCCATCCCCTCCGACCCAGTACTTC.

This chain connects TRBV11-3 to TRBJ1-4, with D unclear. V was shortened by 2 bases and J by 4 bases, with 11 bases between the two germline ends. Germline V lookup: CDR1 SGHNT, CDR2 YENEEA. The CDR3 is 15 residues long. In DNA form, the CDR3 reads TGTGCCAGCAGCTTAACCGGCGGGTTTAATGAAAAACTGTTTTTT. Protein sequence: CASSLTGGFNEKLFF. Supplemented by reference TRBV11-3 and TRBJ1-4, the full variable domain reads EAGVVQSPRYKIIEKKQPVAFWCNPISGHNTLYWYLQNLGQGPELLIRYENEEAVDDSQLPKDRFSAERLKGVDSTLKIQPAELGDSAVYLCASSLTGGFNEKLFFGSGTQLSVL.

This clone was picked up a small number of times. This sample also contains other DNA sequences that code for the same CDR3. The rearrangement joins TRBV9 to TRBJ2-2; D uncertain. V was shortened by 0 bases and J by 6 bases, with 6 bases between the two germline ends. Germline loops: CDR1 SGDLS, CDR2 YYNGEE. This CDR3 spans 13 amino acids. The CDR3 spells CASSVGPSGELFF. The CDR3 region has the DNA TGTGCCAGCAGCGTAGGCCCTTCCGGGGAGCTGTTTTTT.

This chain connects TRBV5-4 to TRBJ2-5; D gene ambiguous. The CDR3 length is 14 residues. The germline gives CDR1 SGHNT, CDR2 YYREEE (reference sequence). V lost 1 base to trimming and J lost 1 base, with 8 bases between them. The CDR3 loop is CASSLPRSQETQYF. CDR3 bases: TGTGCCAGCAGCTTGCCCCGGTCCCAAGAGACCCAGTACTTC.

V usage is TRBV2 and J usage is TRBJ2-5; 8 positions agree with TRBD1. There are 14 residues in the CDR3. V was pared by 6 bases and J by 5 bases, with 8 bases of the junction left unmatched. Germline-derived CDR1 and CDR2 are SNHLY and FYNNEI. This chain's CDR3 is CASSRQGSEETQYF. DNA of the CDR3: TGTGCCAGCAGCAGACAGGGGAGTGAGGAGACCCAGTACTTC.

CDR3 sequence: CASSDLRRTSGHNEQFF. As DNA, the CDR3 is TGTGCCAGCAGCGACCTAAGACGGACTAGCGGTCACAATGAGCAGTTCTTC. V and J are TRBV21-1 and TRBJ2-1; the tabulated D call, TRBD2, remains unverified against the DNA. TRBV21-1 is labeled a pseudogene. The CDR3 extends over 17 amino acids.

This clone was counted between two and nine times. This chain links TRBV2 with TRBJ1-2; a possible D gene is TRBD1 (5 bases). The CDR3 has 13 amino acids. Germline CDR1 and CDR2: SNHLY and FYNNEI. Trimming took 9 bases from V and 4 from J, leaving 15 bases between them. The CDR3 nucleotides read TGTGCCAGAAAAGAGAAAGACAGCTATGGCTACACCTTC. It encodes CARKEKDSYGYTF.

This clone has a single count. The J gene is TRBJ2-1, the V gene TRBV7-3; TRBD2 matches 10 bases. This CDR3 has 15 amino acids. V shed 5 bases and J 3 bases; nucleotides not matched to a gene: 4. Germline CDR1 SGHTA, CDR2 FQGTGA. CDR3 sequence: CASSVGLADYNEQFF. In DNA form, the CDR3 reads TGTGCCAGCAGCGTAGGACTAGCGGACTACAATGAGCAGTTCTTC.

The V gene is TRBV27, the J gene TRBJ1-3; no reliable D call. The V end lost 6 bases, the J end lost 4 bases, and 10 bases lay between the germline ends. The CDR3 is 13 residues long. From germline, CDR1 is MNHEY and CDR2 SMNVEV (reference sequence). CDR3 amino acids: CASSLRNGNTIYF. In DNA, the CDR3 is TGTGCCAGCAGCCTCCGGAACGGAAACACCATATATTTT.

At least ten counts were recorded for this clone. V gene TRBV4-2 combines with J gene TRBJ2-1; TRBD2 agrees at 12 bases. CDR1 and CDR2 (germline): LGHNA, YNFKEQ. This CDR3 spans 21 amino acids. J was trimmed by 4 bases and V by 0 bases; bases with no gene match: 16. The CDR3 nucleotides are TGTGCCAGCAGCCAAGATAGGCGCTTGGGGTTAACTAGCGGGAGGTACAATGAGCAGTTCTTC. It specifies CASSQDRRLGLTSGRYNEQFF.

The genes are TRBV4-1 and TRBJ2-7, with no clear D. V shed 0 bases and J shed 0 bases, with 15 bases lying between them. In germline, CDR1 is MGHRA, CDR2 YSYEKL. CDR3 length equals 17 residues. CDR3 amino acids: CASSQDSTSGSSYEQYF. The CDR3 nucleotides are TGCGCCAGCAGCCAAGACTCAACCTCTGGAAGCTCCTACGAGCAGTACTTC.

This clone was recorded many times. The chain carries TRBV28 and TRBJ2-3; 12 bases align to TRBD1. Germline loops: CDR1 MDHEN, CDR2 SYDVKM. The CDR3 has 17 residues. V was pared by 5 bases and J by 6 bases, with 12 bases of the junction left unmatched. In nucleotides, the CDR3 is TGTGCCAGCAGTCTCCGGGACAGGGGGCGAGGGGCGGATACGCAGTATTTT. Its translation: CASSLRDRGRGADTQYF. The full variable domain, completed using reference TRBV28 and TRBJ2-3, is DVKVTQSSRYLVKRTGEKVFLECVQDMDHENMFWYRQDPGLGLRLIYFSYDVKMKEKGDIPEGYSVSREKKERFSLILESASTNQTSMYLCASSLRDRGRGADTQYFGPGTRLTVL.

The chain recombines TRBV28 with TRBJ1-1; D remains unclear. Germline assignment: CDR1 MDHEN and CDR2 SYDVKM. Trimming cost V 7 bases and J 1 base, with 13 bases left between them. The CDR3 sequence is 14 residues long. DNA of the CDR3: TGTGCCAGCACCCCCCATAGGGCGAACACTGAAGCTTTCTTT. It codes for CASTPHRANTEAFF.

This clone was observed a few times. This chain joins TRBV7-8 and TRBJ2-7, with 9 bases identical to TRBD2. The germline gives CDR1 SGHVS, CDR2 FQNEAQ. The ends lost 6 bases at V and 3 bases at J; junction bases unmatched: 3. The CDR3 covers 13 residues. The CDR3 region has the DNA TGTGCCAGCAGAACGACTAGCGGCTACGAGCAGTACTTC. Translation gives CASRTTSGYEQYF.

This clone was observed a few times. The chain is built from TRBV5-4 and TRBJ1-1; the D is unclear. The germline V and J ends were trimmed by 4 bases and 0 bases, with 10 bases remaining between them. The germline gives CDR1 SGHNT, CDR2 YYREEE (reference sequence). This CDR3 is built from 14 residues. As DNA, the CDR3 is TGTGCCAGCAGCCCCAGCCTAATGAACACTGAAGCTTTCTTT. The encoded protein is CASSPSLMNTEAFF.

CDR3: CASSLRGDTTDTQYF. DNA of the CDR3: TGTGCCAGCAGCTTAAGAGGGGACACCACAGATACGCAGTATTTT. The gene calls are TRBV7-9 and TRBJ2-3, with a weak D call TRBD1 (6 bases). The CDR3 has 15 amino acids. V dropped 2 bases and J dropped 2 bases, with 11 bases sitting between them. Per germline, CDR1 SEHNR and CDR2 FQNEAQ (reference sequence).

The sample holds many counts of this clone. CDR3 nucleotide sequence: TGTGCCAGCAGCCAAGAACGGGACAGGGTCTACGAGCAGTACTTC. It is translated as CASSQERDRVYEQYF. V and J are TRBV4-2 and TRBJ2-7; 9 bases are a match to TRBD1. The CDR3 totals 15 residues. After removal of 0 bases from V and 3 bases from J, the junction contained 3 bases not matched to a gene. Germline V gene lookup returns CDR1 LGHNA and CDR2 YNFKEQ.

The gene calls are TRBV6-5 and TRBJ2-3; no reliable D call. Looked up from germline, CDR1 is MNHEY and CDR2 is SVGAGI. V was shortened by 10 bases and J by 4 bases, with 9 bases between the two germline ends. This CDR3 region has 11 residues. The CDR3: CATAQSDTQYF. The DNA of the CDR3 is TGTGCCACCGCTCAATCAGATACGCAGTATTTT.